The 8 T cell receptor beta chains below all came from one sample that was sequenced in a study of T cells in Graves' hyperthyroidism and ophthalmopathy. Template material for amplifying TCR beta CDR3 regions consisted of RNA transcripts. HTBI primers were used for first-round RT-PCR of the TCR CDR3. One entry per CDR3 protein, called by TCRdb with MiXCR from the multiplex PCR reads. The table lists 400,000 or so distinct CDR3 sequences, roughly 15% of them singletons. The sample consisted of blood. All receptors come from a woman aged 55-69 years with Graves' ophthalmopathy.

This clonotype has at least ten counts. The chain has TRBV12-3 or TRBV12-4 and TRBJ1-1; TRBD1 might be the D (5 bases). Trimming took 6 bases from V and 0 from J, leaving 11 bases between them. The CDR3 loop spans 14 amino acids. CDR3 sequence: CASRRGDLNTEAFF. As DNA, the CDR3 is TGTGCCAGCAGGAGGGGAGACTTGAACACTGAAGCTTTCTTT.

This clonotype was recorded many times. J is TRBJ2-1 and V is TRBV7-2, with D perhaps assigned TRBD1 or TRBD2 (5 bases each). This CDR3 comprises 15 residues. The germline V gene has CDR1 SGHTA and CDR2 FQGNSA. Trimming left V 8 bases short and J 7 bases short, with 21 bases between. The CDR3 sequence: CASLHRSASGNEQFF. For the CDR3, the DNA is TGTGCCAGCTTACACAGGTCCGCGTCGGGGAATGAGCAGTTCTTC.

This clonotype was counted at least ten times. The chain employs TRBV20-1 and TRBJ2-7; perhaps TRBD1 as D (5 bases). The V end was cut by 6 bases, the J end by 6 bases, with 21 bases between. The CDR3 covers 14 residues. From germline, CDR1 is DFQATT and CDR2 SNEGSKA (reference sequence). The DNA of the CDR3 is TGCAGTGCCGCGCCTGCAGGGCTCTCCCGCGAGCAGTACTTC. This codes for CSAAPAGLSREQYF.

This clonotype was found a few times. V usage is TRBV4-1 and J usage is TRBJ2-1; 10 bases fit TRBD2. The V and J ends lost 2 bases and 3 bases, in that order; junction bases with no gene match: 10. This CDR3 region has 18 residues. Germline assignment: CDR1 MGHRA and CDR2 YSYEKL. The CDR3 reads CASSQIWTSGDLYNEQFF. Written as DNA, the CDR3 is TGCGCCAGCAGCCAAATTTGGACTAGCGGAGACCTCTACAATGAGCAGTTCTTC.

This clonotype was seen repeatedly, ten times or more. The chain combines TRBV28 with TRBJ2-6; 11 bases fit TRBD2. After removal of 6 bases from V and 1 base from J, the junction contained 8 bases not matched to a gene. The CDR3 covers 18 residues. Germline V gene lookup returns CDR1 MDHEN and CDR2 SYDVKM. The CDR3 region is CASRTSGAASSGANVLTF. DNA for the CDR3: TGTGCCAGCAGGACTAGCGGGGCAGCTTCTTCTGGGGCCAACGTCCTGACTTTC. Filled out from reference TRBV28 and TRBJ2-6, the complete variable domain reads DVKVTQSSRYLVKRTGEKVFLECVQDMDHENMFWYRQDPGLGLRLIYFSYDVKMKEKGDIPEGYSVSREKKERFSLILESASTNQTSMYLCASRTSGAASSGANVLTFGAGSRLTVL.

The rearrangement links TRBV15 to TRBJ2-5; TRBD2 aligns across 7 bases. The CDR3 runs to 13 residues. CDR1 and CDR2 (germline): LNHNV, YYDKDF (reference sequence). The V segment lost 5 bases and the J segment 4 bases; nucleotides outside the gene matches: 4. CDR3 protein: CATSGIAGETQYF. The CDR3, as DNA: TGTGCCACCAGCGGGATAGCGGGAGAGACCCAGTACTTC. The full variable domain, its missing parts supplied by reference TRBV15 and TRBJ2-5, is DAMVIQNPRYQVTQFGKPVTLSCSQTLNHNVMYWYQQKSSQAPKLLFHYYDKDFNNEADTPDNFQSRRPNTSFCFLDIRSPGLGDTAMYLCATSGIAGETQYFGPGTRLLVL.

This rearrangement joins TRBV6-1 to TRBJ1-2; D not resolved. V was shortened by 9 bases and J by 0 bases, with 8 bases between the two germline ends. The CDR3 is 12 residues long. Germline V lookup: CDR1 MNHNS, CDR2 SASEGT. Here the CDR3 DNA reads TGTGCCAGTCAGACGGCTAACTATGGCTACACCTTC. Amino acid sequence: CASQTANYGYTF.

This clonotype was observed many times. The CDR3 spells CASSGLRGRGQPQHF. CDR3 nucleotide sequence: TGTGCCAGCAGCGGACTCCGGGGCCGCGGTCAGCCCCAGCATTTT. This chain links TRBV2 with TRBJ1-5, with D possibly being TRBD1 (5 bases). This CDR3 comprises 15 residues. Germline loops: CDR1 SNHLY, CDR2 FYNNEI. V was trimmed by 6 bases and J by 6 bases, leaving 18 bases between them. Together with reference TRBV2 and TRBJ1-5, the CDR3 gives the full variable domain: EPEVTQTPSHQVTQMGQEVILRCVPISNHLYFYWYRQILGQKVEFLVSFYNNEISEKSEIFDDQFSVERPDGSNFTLKIRSTKLEDSAMYFCASSGLRGRGQPQHFGDGTRLSIL.